This entry lists 24 T cell receptor beta chains sequenced from one sample in a study of blood T cells in healthy people across ages. Primed by a sample-barcoded 5' primer and a J-beta primer mix, a second PCR proceeded for 7 to 11 cycles. TCRdb reanalysed the 5' RACE reads using MiXCR and keeps one entry per CDR3 protein. Of roughly 730,000 distinct CDR3 sequences listed, roughly three fifths are singletons. The material sequenced was blood. Receptors were obtained from a man aged 35 to 55 in good health.

This rearrangement joins TRBV13 to TRBJ1-6; D uncertain. The V end lost 5 bases, the J end lost 7 bases, and 12 bases lay between the germline ends. The CDR3 length is 14 residues. CDR1 and CDR2 (germline): PRHDT, FYEKMQ (reference sequence). The CDR3 DNA follows: TGTGCCAGCAGCCACGGAGCTGTCAATTCACCCCTCCACTTT. Translating it yields CASSHGAVNSPLHF.

This chain connects TRBV27 to TRBJ1-1, with D possibly matching TRBD1 (5 bases). With 4 bases removed from V and 6 bases from J, the gap between germline ends came to 12 bases. The CDR3 runs 13 residues. CDR1 MNHEY and CDR2 SMNVEV come from the germline V gene (reference sequence). The CDR3 coding sequence is TGTGCCAGCAGTTCACCAGGGAGCCCTGAAGCTTTCTTT. The encoded protein is CASSSPGSPEAFF.

The V call is TRBV6-6, the J call TRBJ2-1, with 10 nucleotides matching TRBD1. The CDR3 runs 15 residues. CDR1 and CDR2 (germline): MNHNY, SVGAGI (reference sequence). The J segment lost 9 bases and the V segment lost 5 bases, leaving 10 bases of the junction unmatched. In nucleotides, the CDR3 is TGTGCCAGCAGTCTGGGGGACAGGGGAGAGGGTGAGCAGTTCTTC. Protein product: CASSLGDRGEGEQFF.

This clonotype was seen a handful of times. This sequence joins TRBV27 and TRBJ2-7; no reliable D call. This CDR3 has 11 residues. V gave up 8 bases and J gave up 0 bases, with 5 bases separating them. Germline V lookup: CDR1 MNHEY, CDR2 SMNVEV (reference sequence). The CDR3 DNA follows: TGTGCCAGCGGGTACTCCTACGAGCAGTACTTC. Protein sequence: CASGYSYEQYF.

The V gene is TRBV5-1, the J gene TRBJ2-3; D is perhaps TRBD2 (5 bases). The CDR3 contains 15 residues. The V and J ends lost 6 bases and 5 bases respectively, with 19 bases between them. Germline CDR1 SGHRS, CDR2 YFSETQ. CDR3 in DNA: TGCGCCAGCACCTCCGAGGGAGCGCGACAAGATACGCAGTATTTT. It is translated as CASTSEGARQDTQYF.

This clonotype came up once. This chain joins TRBV15 and TRBJ2-1; 9 bases match TRBD1. This CDR3 has 15 amino acids. V shed 3 bases and J 9 bases; nucleotides not matched to a gene: 9. Germline V CDR1 and CDR2: LNHNV, YYDKDF (reference sequence). The CDR3 nucleotides are TGTGCCACCAGCAGCTCCTTACAGGGGGCTTTTGAGCAGTTCTTC. It encodes CATSSSLQGAFEQFF.

V is TRBV28 and J is TRBJ1-4, with a tentative D call TRBD1 (6 bases). This CDR3 contains 14 residues. Germline lookup yields CDR1 MDHEN and CDR2 SYDVKM. V was trimmed by 10 bases and J by 2 bases, leaving 14 bases between them. The CDR3 DNA is TGTGCCACCAAGCCCAGGGGCACTAATGAAAAACTGTTTTTT. It translates to CATKPRGTNEKLFF. Drawing the rest from reference TRBV28 and TRBJ1-4, the complete variable domain is DVKVTQSSRYLVKRTGEKVFLECVQDMDHENMFWYRQDPGLGLRLIYFSYDVKMKEKGDIPEGYSVSREKKERFSLILESASTNQTSMYLCATKPRGTNEKLFFGSGTQLSVL.

J is TRBJ2-4 and V is TRBV14, with 7 bases aligning to TRBD2. From germline, CDR1 is SGHDN and CDR2 FVKESK. The ends lost 3 bases at V and 0 bases at J; junction bases unmatched: 8. This CDR3 is 17 amino acids long. CDR3 bases: TGTGCCAGCAGCCATGTTACCGCGGGAGTAGCCAAAAACATTCAGTACTTC. It yields the protein CASSHVTAGVAKNIQYF.

This clonotype was counted between two and nine times. V usage is TRBV12-3 or TRBV12-4 and J usage is TRBJ2-5; D might be TRBD2 (5 bases). The germline V and J ends were trimmed by 3 bases and 6 bases, with 14 bases remaining between them. This CDR3 is built from 14 residues. The CDR3 bases are TGTGCCAGCAGTTTGACTTCTTCGGGGAAGACCCAGTACTTC. Its translation is CASSLTSSGKTQYF.

In this sample, this clonotype turned up a few times. V and J are TRBV30 and TRBJ1-2; 8 bases are shared with TRBD1. The CDR3 has 14 residues. The V gene end was trimmed by 2 bases and the J gene end by 6 bases; junction bases not matched to a gene: 8. Germline lookup yields CDR1 GTSNPN and CDR2 SVGIG (reference sequence). The CDR3: CAWSNNWGQDGYTF. In DNA, the CDR3 is TGTGCCTGGAGTAACAATTGGGGACAGGATGGCTACACCTTC.

The genes are TRBV12-3 or TRBV12-4 and TRBJ2-3, with a tentative D call TRBD2 (6 bases). CDR3 length: 17 residues. V dropped 3 bases and J dropped 0 bases, with 16 bases sitting between them. CDR3 residues: CASSFPGTLLSTDTQYF. In nucleotides, the CDR3 is TGTGCCAGCAGTTTCCCCGGGACTCTCCTTAGCACAGATACGCAGTATTTT.

This chain connects TRBV5-1 to TRBJ2-1; 16 nucleotides line up with TRBD2. V lost 4 bases and J lost 0; bases outside the gene matches: 7. Germline CDR1 reads SGHRS; CDR2 reads YFSETQ. This CDR3 is built from 19 residues. The CDR3 sequence: CASSQEGLAGGSSYNEQFF. As DNA, the CDR3 is TGCGCCAGCAGCCAAGAGGGACTAGCGGGAGGGAGCTCCTACAATGAGCAGTTCTTC.

CDR3 residues: CASSQAFVSTDEQYF. For the CDR3, the DNA is TGTGCCAGCAGCCAAGCGTTCGTCAGTACCGACGAGCAGTACTTC. The V gene is TRBV3-1, the J gene TRBJ2-7; no clear D gene. V lost 1 base and J 5 bases, leaving 15 bases between the germline ends. The germline CDR1 and CDR2 sequences are LGHDT and YNNKEL (reference sequence). The CDR3 is made up of 15 amino acids.

This clonotype was seen just once. One end of the junction is discordant with germline, which a read error may explain. The gene calls are TRBV3-1 and TRBJ1-2; no definite D call. CDR3 size: 15 residues. Looked up from germline, CDR1 is LGHDT and CDR2 is YNNKEL (reference sequence). The CDR3 reads CASTQKGSPLHGYTF. The CDR3 coding sequence is TGTGCCAGCACCCAAAAGGGATCGCCCCTTCACGGCTACACCTTC.

Notes on this clonotype: An end of the junction does not agree with germline; a read error may underlie this. The chain recombines TRBV20-1 with TRBJ2-7; D unresolved. The CDR3 covers 17 residues. Germline V gene lookup returns CDR1 DFQATT and CDR2 SNEGSKA (reference sequence). CDR3 in amino acids: CSAVSQFWGNPSCEQYF. Here the CDR3 DNA reads TGCAGTGCTGTATCCCAGTTTTGGGGTAACCCTTCCTGCGAGCAGTACTTC.

The gene calls are TRBV28 and TRBJ2-7; maybe TRBD1 (5 bases). This CDR3 comprises 15 residues. Germline loops: CDR1 MDHEN, CDR2 SYDVKM. The V end lost 2 bases, the J end lost 5 bases, and 16 bases lay between the germline ends. CDR3 nucleotide sequence: TGTGCCAGCAGTTTACCCCAGGGTCGCTTGGACGAGCAGTACTTC. It codes for CASSLPQGRLDEQYF.

This clonotype was seen a few times. The V and J genes are TRBV7-9 and TRBJ2-7; a possible D gene is TRBD2 (6 bases). The V gene lost 2 bases and the J gene lost 3 bases, with 11 bases spanning the gap. In germline, CDR1 is SEHNR, CDR2 FQNEAQ (reference sequence). The CDR3 loop spans 14 amino acids. CDR3 bases: TGTGCCAGCAGCTTACCCGGGACTTTCTACGAGCAGTACTTC. Translating it yields CASSLPGTFYEQYF.

This chain joins TRBV6-2 or TRBV6-3 and TRBJ2-1, with a tentative D call TRBD1 (5 bases). This CDR3 has 13 residues. V was pared by 8 bases and J by 6 bases, with 14 bases between. Germline CDR1 and CDR2: MNHEY and SVGEGT. CDR3 in amino acids: CASEAGSINEQFF. As DNA, the CDR3 is TGTGCCAGCGAGGCAGGGTCGATCAATGAGCAGTTCTTC.

The genes are TRBV27 and TRBJ2-1; TRBD1 matches at 10 bases. V lost 6 bases and J lost 8; bases outside the gene matches: 4. Germline values: CDR1 MNHEY, CDR2 SMNVEV (reference sequence). The CDR3 extends over 13 amino acids. The CDR3 DNA reads TGTGCCAGCAGGCGGACAGGGGGATATGAGCAGTTCTTC. Amino acids: CASRRTGGYEQFF.

The genes are TRBV7-2 and TRBJ1-1, with D possibly TRBD1 on 6 matching bases. This CDR3 is 15 amino acids long. V was pared by 1 base and J by 2 bases, with 11 bases between. The germline CDR1 and CDR2 sequences are SGHTA and FQGNSA. For the CDR3, the DNA is TGTGCCAGCAGCTTAGGCGGACAGAGTAACACTGAAGCTTTCTTT. Translated, it gives CASSLGGQSNTEAFF. Looking up the rest from reference TRBV7-2 and TRBJ1-1 gives the full variable domain: GAGVSQSPSNKVTEKGKDVELRCDPISGHTALYWYRQSLGQGLEFLIYFQGNSAPDKSGLPSDRFSAERTGGSVSTLTIQRTQQEDSAVYLCASSLGGQSNTEAFFGQGTRLTVV.

Written as DNA, the CDR3 is TGCAGCGCAGGGGAGACAGGCGCCAAGGGAGAGACCCAGTACTTC. This translates into CSAGETGAKGETQYF. This chain joins TRBV29-1 and TRBJ2-4; possibly TRBD1 for D (6 bases). The better agreement between TRBJ2-5 and the DNA end casts doubt on the J call. Germline loops: CDR1 SQVTM, CDR2 ANQGSEA. This CDR3 is 15 amino acids long.

This clonotype was seen a handful of times. The rearrangement joins TRBV28 to TRBJ1-2, with TRBD1 as a possible D gene (6 bases). Trimming pared 6 bases from V and 4 bases from J, leaving 24 bases between. The CDR3 has 17 amino acids. Germline V gives CDR1 MDHEN, CDR2 SYDVKM. In DNA, the CDR3 is TGTGCCAGCAGGGCCACAGGGAGCTTCCTATTTTTCTATGGCTACACCTTC. As protein: CASRATGSFLFFYGYTF.

The CDR3 coding sequence is TGCAGTGGTTGCCTAGCCACAGATACGCAGTATTTT. This gives the protein CSGCLATDTQYF. The chain carries TRBV20-1 and TRBJ2-3; a possible D gene is TRBD2 (5 bases). The V gene lost 7 bases and the J gene lost 2 bases, with 10 bases spanning the gap. Germline CDR1 reads DFQATT; CDR2 reads SNEGSKA (reference sequence). This CDR3 comprises 12 residues.

The rearrangement links TRBV20-1 to TRBJ1-4; D is ambiguous. The V and J ends lost 5 bases and 5 bases respectively, with 15 bases between them. Per the germline V gene, CDR1 is DFQATT and CDR2 is SNEGSKA (reference sequence). The CDR3 spans 14 residues. The CDR3: CSAGPPGLNEKLFF. The CDR3 bases are TGCAGTGCTGGGCCGCCGGGGTTAAATGAAAAACTGTTTTTT.